These 18 T cell receptor beta chains were all obtained from the same sample, sequenced in a study of T cell repertoires in cytomegalovirus infection (dated by TCRdb to about 2019). Sequenced using an Illumina HiSeq 1500. The public reads were run again by TCRdb, first through fastp at Q25 and then through MiXCR, and only productive beta chains were kept. Every CDR3 protein is listed once, alongside the most common genes and DNA of its rows. The sample includes 400,000 or so distinct CDR3 sequences, with less than 20% observed a single time. The ten largest clones add up to 8.5% to 10% of the sample. The sequenced sample was PBMCs. The receptors come from a human donor in good health (CMV status not recorded). Some clones in this sample may be carry-over from other donors' samples.

The chain recombines TRBV20-1 with TRBJ2-5; 7 bases fit TRBD1. CDR3 length: 12 residues. Trimming cost V 6 bases and J 5 bases; bases outside gene matches: 6. The germline gives CDR1 DFQATT, CDR2 SNEGSKA (reference sequence). As DNA, the CDR3 is TGCAGTGCAAAAGACAGGGTGGAGACCCAGTACTTC. Amino acid sequence: CSAKDRVETQYF.

The chain links TRBV7-6 to TRBJ2-1, with D unresolved. The CDR3 spans 13 residues. CDR1 SGHVS and CDR2 FNYEAQ come from the germline V gene. The V end lost 2 bases, the J end lost 10 bases, and 12 bases lay between the germline ends. The CDR3 DNA reads TGTGCCAGCAGCTTATGGGATGTTAACGAGCAGTTCTTC. Translation gives CASSLWDVNEQFF.

This clonotype turned up a few times. This chain uses TRBV20-1 with TRBJ2-7; D unresolved. CDR1 and CDR2 from the germline V gene are DFQATT and SNEGSKA (reference sequence). Trimming took off 3 bases at V and 3 bases at J, with 6 bases between the two ends. The CDR3 sequence is 11 residues long. CDR3 nucleotides: TGCAGTGCTAGCGGCGACTACGAGCAGTACTTC. Translation gives CSASGDYEQYF.

This clonotype was seen ten or more times. The chain couples TRBV5-6 to TRBJ2-4; D is uncertain. The CDR3 extends over 15 amino acids. Germline CDR1 is SGHDT and CDR2 is YYEEEE. V gave up 3 bases and J gave up 1 base, with 11 bases separating them. CDR3: CASSSHGQAKNIQYF. The CDR3 coding sequence is TGTGCCAGCAGCTCCCACGGGCAGGCCAAAAACATTCAGTACTTC.

The rearrangement joins TRBV5-1 to TRBJ2-5, with 7 bases lining up with TRBD1. The CDR3 covers 16 residues. Germline lookup yields CDR1 SGHRS and CDR2 YFSETQ. V shed 3 bases and J 3 bases; nucleotides not matched to a gene: 11. The CDR3 region is CASSSALTGREETQYF. The CDR3 DNA is TGCGCCAGCAGCTCCGCCCTGACAGGGAGAGAAGAGACCCAGTACTTC.

This clonotype was observed a handful of times. The chain employs TRBV7-8 and TRBJ2-7; weak D call: TRBD2 (6 bases). The germline V and J ends were trimmed by 5 bases and 3 bases, with 20 bases remaining between them. The CDR3 is 16 amino acids. Germline CDR1 reads SGHVS; CDR2 reads FQNEAQ. DNA of the CDR3: TGTGCCAGCAGCGCCGGGACTCGCGGAGGGATCTACGAGCAGTACTTC. Its translation is CASSAGTRGGIYEQYF.

The sample holds a few counts of this clonotype. This rearrangement joins TRBV7-8 to TRBJ2-1, with 8 bases matching TRBD2. Per germline, CDR1 SGHVS and CDR2 FQNEAQ. V gave up 1 base and J gave up 7 bases; unmatched junction bases: 12. The CDR3 has 17 residues. The CDR3 DNA reads TGTGCCAGCAGCTTAGTAAGGGGCGGGAGGTCTTTGAATGAGCAGTTCTTC. Translation: CASSLVRGGRSLNEQFF.

The V gene is TRBV5-1, the J gene TRBJ1-1; TRBD1 is a possible D gene (6 bases). Between the trimmed V and J ends, which lost 4 bases and 7 bases, there was a span of 17 bases. The germline V gene encodes CDR1 SGHRS and CDR2 YFSETQ. CDR3 length equals 14 residues. The CDR3, as DNA: TGCGCCAGCAGCGCGAATCTAGGGGGAAATGAAGCTTTCTTT. Translation: CASSANLGGNEAFF.

This clonotype showed up many times. The chain couples TRBV7-2 to TRBJ2-5; unclear D gene. V gave up 5 bases and J gave up 4 bases, with 20 bases separating them. CDR1 is SGHTA and CDR2 is FQGNSA in the germline V gene. The CDR3 covers 16 residues. The CDR3 DNA sequence: TGTGCCAGCAGCGACCCGGTGGGCATCTCAAGAGAGACCCAGTACTTC. As protein: CASSDPVGISRETQYF.

The chain links TRBV12-3 or TRBV12-4 to TRBJ2-5, with D possibly matching TRBD2 (6 bases). This CDR3 is 15 amino acids long. Deletions cut 5 bases from V and 5 bases from J, with 18 bases between. The chain's CDR3 is CASSLMGGLKETQYF. CDR3 in DNA: TGTGCCAGCAGTCTCATGGGAGGATTGAAGGAGACCCAGTACTTC.

This chain uses TRBV9 with TRBJ2-7; D is undetermined. The V and J ends lost 3 bases and 6 bases respectively, with 10 bases between them. The CDR3 spans 12 residues. The germline gives CDR1 SGDLS, CDR2 YYNGEE. The DNA of the CDR3 is TGTGCCAGCAGCGGCCGTCGCGGCGAGCAGTACTTC. Translation gives CASSGRRGEQYF. Drawing the rest from reference TRBV9 and TRBJ2-7, the complete variable domain is DSGVTQTPKHLITATGQRVTLRCSPRSGDLSVYWYQQSLDQGLQFLIQYYNGEERAKGNILERFSAQQFPDLHSELNLSSLELGDSALYFCASSGRRGEQYFGPGTRLTVT.

V and J are TRBV12-3 or TRBV12-4 and TRBJ2-1; possibly TRBD2 for D (6 bases). The CDR3 has 15 amino acids. V lost 4 bases, J lost 7 bases, and 17 bases lay in between. Here the CDR3 reads CASSSPEGVGNEQFF. The CDR3 coding sequence is TGTGCCAGCAGTTCCCCGGAGGGAGTTGGGAATGAGCAGTTCTTC.

This clonotype occurred many times. The chain recombines TRBV7-2 with TRBJ2-2; D is uncertain. Germline CDR1 reads SGHTA; CDR2 reads FQGNSA. The ends were cut back, 5 bases at V and 5 bases at J, with 15 bases in the middle. The CDR3 is 15 residues long. The CDR3 protein is CASSAANYWTGELFF. The CDR3 coding sequence is TGTGCCAGCAGCGCAGCCAATTACTGGACCGGGGAGCTGTTTTTT. The whole variable domain, filled in from reference TRBV7-2 and TRBJ2-2, reads GAGVSQSPSNKVTEKGKDVELRCDPISGHTALYWYRQSLGQGLEFLIYFQGNSAPDKSGLPSDRFSAERTGGSVSTLTIQRTQQEDSAVYLCASSAANYWTGELFFGEGSRLTVL.

The chain recombines TRBV7-2 with TRBJ2-1, with D unclear. Germline lookup yields CDR1 SGHTA and CDR2 FQGNSA. CDR3 size: 13 residues. The V and J ends lost 11 bases and 0 bases respectively, with 11 bases between them. The CDR3 here is CAGAPSSYNEQFF. In nucleotides, the CDR3 is TGTGCCGGAGCGCCAAGCTCCTACAATGAGCAGTTCTTC.

This clonotype occurred a few times. The chain couples TRBV6-2 or TRBV6-3 to TRBJ2-3, with D unclear. Trimming left V 6 bases short and J 2 bases short, with 12 bases between. Germline V CDR1 and CDR2: MNHEY, SVGEGT. The CDR3 spans 14 residues. DNA for the CDR3: TGTGCCAGCAGAAGGGCTGGGGACACAGATACGCAGTATTTT. Translating gives CASRRAGDTDTQYF.

The rearrangement uses TRBV11-2 and TRBJ2-7; possibly TRBD2 for D (5 bases). Trimming left V 1 base short and J 5 bases short, with 12 bases between. The CDR3 covers 14 residues. Germline CDR1 and CDR2: SGHAT and FQNNGV. CDR3 amino acids: CASSLVFRENEQYF. The CDR3 DNA reads TGTGCCAGCAGCTTAGTTTTCCGGGAAAACGAGCAGTACTTC.

In this sample, this clonotype turned up many times. The gene calls are TRBV7-8 and TRBJ1-3; 7 bases agree with TRBD1. This CDR3 comprises 14 residues. The germline V gene encodes CDR1 SGHVS and CDR2 FQNEAQ. The V segment lost 5 bases and the J segment 7 bases; nucleotides outside the gene matches: 8. DNA of the CDR3: TGTGCCAGCAGCAAAGACAGGGTAGACAACACCATATATTTT. This gives the protein CASSKDRVDNTIYF.

This clonotype was seen repeatedly, ten times or more. V usage is TRBV7-9 and J usage is TRBJ1-1; unclear D gene. Trimming cost V 2 bases and J 4 bases, with 11 bases left between them. CDR1 is SEHNR, CDR2 FQNEAQ, per germline (reference sequence). The CDR3 spans 14 residues. The CDR3 loop is CASSLSRGTTEAFF. CDR3 DNA sequence: TGTGCCAGCAGCTTATCGCGGGGAACCACTGAAGCTTTCTTT.